This is a list of T cell receptor beta chains from one sample in a study of shared clonotypes between healthy human individuals. Sequenced by immunoSEQ multiplex PCR; TCRdb stores in-frame clones only, minus some. The table has a few hundred thousand clones, roughly three quarters seen once. The sequenced sample was PBMCs. Receptors originate from a woman in her thirties or forties in good health. Some clones in this sample may be carry-over from other donors' samples. CDR3s leave out the opening cysteine and the closing phenylalanine or tryptophan.

ASSPRGGGTDTQY	TRBJ2-3	TRBV6-5
ATSREYPGAGSETQY	TRBJ2-5	TRBV15
SVEDPREAAPGTQY	TRBJ2-3	TRBV29-1
ASTMGANTGELF	TRBJ2-2	TRBV28
ASSLSPWTATGNTIY	TRBJ1-3	TRBV28
ASSEGRELAHNEQF	TRBJ2-1	TRBV5-1
ASSLVRQDARNYGHT	TRBJ1-2	TRBV7-9
ASSPPDGRQETQY	TRBJ2-5	TRBV18
ASSLRLAVENEQF	TRBJ2-1	TRBV11-2
ASSSSAGPYEQY	TRBJ2-7	TRBV7-8
ASSLGHRYGYT	TRBJ1-2	TRBV13
ASSTGQGSPKNIQY	TRBJ2-4	TRBV5-1
ASSVSGAGETQY	TRBJ2-5	TRBV2
AWSVQQGNEKLF	TRBJ1-4	TRBV30
ASSFFISDQPQH	TRBJ1-5	TRBV28
ASSFSAGANTEAF	TRBJ1-1	TRBV7-2
ASSPPRGTSGFQETQY	TRBJ2-5	TRBV18
ASSPFTATTNEKLF	TRBJ1-4	TRBV18
AGGTGDSSGNTIY	TRBJ1-3	TRBV30
ASSQGREAGGKTQY	TRBJ2-5	TRBV4-2
ASSFQRNYGYT	TRBJ1-2	TRBV13
ASTRDGSDNEQF	TRBJ2-1	TRBV5-1
ASGDRVEDTYGYT	TRBJ1-2	TRBV4-3
ASSRLAGGGGEQY	TRBJ2-7	TRBV13
ASSVLGQSYNEQF	TRBJ2-1	TRBV9
AISETGKSNQPQH	TRBJ1-5	TRBV10-3
ASSEVGGSGNTIY	TRBJ1-3	TRBV6-1
ASSLLAGGGEQF	TRBJ2-1	TRBV11-2
ASSPRVSSEAF	TRBJ1-1	TRBV5-4
ASSSGFAGNEQY	TRBJ2-7	TRBV27
ASRAGTSLSYEQY	TRBJ2-7	TRBV5-1
ASSHSPGLAGETQY	TRBJ2-5	TRBV14
ASSIDPLLNTEAF	TRBJ1-1	TRBV19
ASSEERIYGYT	TRBJ1-2	TRBV6-1
ASSQDEGSYNEQF	TRBJ2-1	TRBV4-3
ASSQDMNEQY	TRBJ2-7	TRBV4-1
ASSRASVNEQF	TRBJ2-1	TRBV28
ASRKPGGLSGELF	TRBJ2-2	TRBV5-1
ASKQRTGGVEETQY	TRBJ2-5	TRBV5-4
ASSPSRDRWYEQY	TRBJ2-7	TRBV18
ASSVRGEETQY	TRBJ2-5	TRBV9
ASMVERTDTQY	TRBJ2-3	TRBV2